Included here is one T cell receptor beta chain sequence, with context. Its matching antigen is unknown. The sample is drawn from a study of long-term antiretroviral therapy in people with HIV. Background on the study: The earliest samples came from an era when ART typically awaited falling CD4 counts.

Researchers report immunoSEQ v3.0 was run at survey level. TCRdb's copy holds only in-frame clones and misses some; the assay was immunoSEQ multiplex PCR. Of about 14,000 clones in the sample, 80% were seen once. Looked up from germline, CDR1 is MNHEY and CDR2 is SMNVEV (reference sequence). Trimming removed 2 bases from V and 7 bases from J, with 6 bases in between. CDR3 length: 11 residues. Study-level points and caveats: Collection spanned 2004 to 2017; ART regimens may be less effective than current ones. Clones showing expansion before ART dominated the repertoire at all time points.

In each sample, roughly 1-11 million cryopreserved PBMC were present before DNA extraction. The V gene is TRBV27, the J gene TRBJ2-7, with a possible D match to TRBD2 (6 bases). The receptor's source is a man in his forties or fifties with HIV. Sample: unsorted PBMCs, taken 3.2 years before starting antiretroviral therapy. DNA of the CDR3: TGTGCCAGCAGTTTAGCGGGGGAGCAGTACTTC. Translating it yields CASSLAGEQYF.